The next 25 T cell receptor beta chains were all read from a single sample in a study of T cells expressing NK-cell markers (dated by TCRdb to the early 2020s). The library relied on 5' RACE. Instrument on record: Illumina HiSeq 2000. TCRdb reanalyzed the reads, keeping one entry per CDR3 protein sequence and omitting DNA. This sample's table carries 400,000 to 450,000 distinct CDR3 sequences. 7.3% of the sample rests with the top ten. Sequenced material: blood T cells: a sorted CD56 or NKG2C T cell subset, CD4+ or CD8+ T cells, or bulk PBMC T cells (not recorded which). Receptors were obtained from a woman aged 18-70 years in good health.

The V and J genes are TRBV28 and TRBJ2-1; TCRdb names TRBD1, which stays unverified in the absence of DNA. This CDR3 is 12 amino acids long. Germline V gene sequence: CDR1 MDHEN, CDR2 SYDVKM. The CDR3 loop is CASKGGYNEQFF.

The chain employs TRBV29-1 and TRBJ2-2; absent DNA, TCRdb's TRBD2 call cannot be checked. Per the germline V gene, CDR1 is SQVTM and CDR2 is ANQGSEA. The CDR3 length is 15 residues. This chain's CDR3 is CSDLLEPARGGELFF.

The J gene is TRBJ2-1, the V gene TRBV6-1. Germline-derived CDR1 and CDR2 are MNHNS and SASEGT. This CDR3 is 16 amino acids long. The chain's CDR3 is CASSEHFLGLINEQFF.

This chain uses TRBV5-4 with TRBJ2-1; with no DNA, the TCRdb D assignment of TRBD2 cannot be verified. The CDR3 is 16 residues long. Germline CDR1 is SGHNT and CDR2 is YYREEE (reference sequence). The CDR3 sequence: CASSLGLAGTDNEQFF.

V and J are TRBV15 and TRBJ2-1. Germline V gives CDR1 LNHNV, CDR2 YYDKDF (reference sequence). The CDR3 contains 14 residues. The CDR3: CATSSSVVYNEQFF.

The chain links TRBV20-1 to TRBJ2-1; the D gene TCRdb calls, TRBD1, cannot be checked with no DNA. Germline V gene sequence: CDR1 DFQATT, CDR2 SNEGSKA (reference sequence). The CDR3 is made up of 14 amino acids. The CDR3 reads CSGYFPGGVNEQFF.

The chain links TRBV6-2 or TRBV6-3 to TRBJ2-5; the TRBD2 assignment by TCRdb is unverifiable without DNA. Germline CDR1 is MNHEY and CDR2 is SVGEGT. This CDR3 is 13 amino acids long. The CDR3 protein is CASSAPPPGTQYF.

The chain employs TRBV12-3 or TRBV12-4 and TRBJ1-4. CDR3 length: 15 residues. This CDR3 reads CASSLDFSGFEKLFF.

This sequence joins TRBV7-2 and TRBJ2-7. The length of the CDR3 is 14 residues. The germline CDR1 and CDR2 sequences are SGHTA and FQGNSA. CDR3 loop: CASNKQGGSYEQYF.

J is TRBJ2-1 and V is TRBV4-3; TCRdb outputs TRBD2, but without DNA this stays unchecked. Germline assignment: CDR1 LGHNA and CDR2 YSLEER. CDR3 size: 14 residues. CDR3 sequence: CASSQEGSGREQFF.

The chain has TRBV12-5 and TRBJ2-1. The length of the CDR3 is 14 residues. The germline V gene encodes CDR1 LGHNT and CDR2 FRNRAP. CDR3 sequence: CASGSDTSYNEQFF.

This sequence joins TRBV29-1 and TRBJ1-2; as DNA is missing, the TRBD1 call by TCRdb cannot be tested. CDR3 size: 11 residues. CDR1 and CDR2 (germline): SQVTM, ANQGSEA. CDR3 residues: CSVGGAYGYTF.

The chain employs TRBV4-3 and TRBJ2-1; the D call from TCRdb, TRBD2, cannot be confirmed without DNA. The CDR3 contains 15 residues. Germline CDR1 is LGHNA and CDR2 is YSLEER. The CDR3 loop is CASRQGLADYNEQFF.

This chain connects TRBV28 to TRBJ1-2; the D call from TCRdb, TRBD1, cannot be confirmed without DNA. The V gene's germline CDR1 is MDHEN and CDR2 SYDVKM. This CDR3 has 16 amino acids. This CDR3 is CASIQGFQGTVNGYTF.

J is TRBJ2-1 and V is TRBV24-1. Germline V lookup: CDR1 KGHDR, CDR2 SFDVKD. The CDR3 length is 13 residues. This CDR3 is CATSDWVHNEQFF.

J is TRBJ2-5 and V is TRBV4-1; TCRdb indicates TRBD1, and absent DNA this call remains unverified. Per germline, CDR1 MGHRA and CDR2 YSYEKL. The CDR3 extends over 18 amino acids. The CDR3 sequence: CASSQISQGRGAQETQYF.

This rearrangement joins TRBV7-9 to TRBJ1-5; the TRBD1 assignment by TCRdb is unverifiable without DNA. Germline V gene lookup returns CDR1 SEHNR and CDR2 FQNEAQ (reference sequence). The CDR3 spans 14 residues. CDR3 sequence: CASSSDRKYQPQHF.

This chain joins TRBV5-6 and TRBJ2-3; the D gene TCRdb calls, TRBD1, cannot be checked with no DNA. The germline gives CDR1 SGHDT, CDR2 YYEEEE. The CDR3 is 16 amino acids. CDR3 in amino acids: CASSSGTGVGTDTQYF.

The chain employs TRBV12-3 or TRBV12-4 and TRBJ2-3; lacking DNA, the TRBD2 call made by TCRdb goes unchecked. The CDR3 loop spans 15 amino acids. CDR3 amino acids: CASSLRGLAGDTQYF.

The chain employs TRBV20-1 and TRBJ2-1; without DNA, the TCRdb call of TRBD1 cannot be checked. CDR3 length: 14 amino acids. Germline CDR1 reads DFQATT; CDR2 reads SNEGSKA (reference sequence). This CDR3 reads CSANEVGAYNEQFF.

This rearrangement joins TRBV20-1 to TRBJ2-3; there is no DNA to check the TCRdb D call of TRBD2. CDR3 size: 16 residues. Germline lookup yields CDR1 DFQATT and CDR2 SNEGSKA (reference sequence). CDR3 sequence: CSARSGSGTSTDTQYF.

CDR3 loop: CASSLPGTEAFF. This chain joins TRBV5-5 and TRBJ1-1. The CDR3 length is 12 residues. Per germline, CDR1 SGHKS and CDR2 YYEKEE (reference sequence).

The chain employs TRBV7-2 and TRBJ2-3; TCRdb outputs TRBD1, but without DNA this stays unchecked. The CDR3 totals 15 residues. Germline V lookup: CDR1 SGHTA, CDR2 FQGNSA. The CDR3 protein is CASSLRDGPTDTQYF.

V usage is TRBV20-1 and J usage is TRBJ2-1; TCRdb's D gene call, TRBD1, goes unchecked for lack of DNA. CDR3 size: 15 residues. Germline CDR1 is DFQATT and CDR2 is SNEGSKA (reference sequence). The CDR3 sequence is CSAATGTTVSREQFF.

The V and J genes are TRBV20-1 and TRBJ2-1; TCRdb's assignment of TRBD2 cannot be checked, as there is no DNA. Per germline, CDR1 DFQATT and CDR2 SNEGSKA (reference sequence). The CDR3 has 15 residues. CDR3 loop: CSARASGSGSNEQFF.